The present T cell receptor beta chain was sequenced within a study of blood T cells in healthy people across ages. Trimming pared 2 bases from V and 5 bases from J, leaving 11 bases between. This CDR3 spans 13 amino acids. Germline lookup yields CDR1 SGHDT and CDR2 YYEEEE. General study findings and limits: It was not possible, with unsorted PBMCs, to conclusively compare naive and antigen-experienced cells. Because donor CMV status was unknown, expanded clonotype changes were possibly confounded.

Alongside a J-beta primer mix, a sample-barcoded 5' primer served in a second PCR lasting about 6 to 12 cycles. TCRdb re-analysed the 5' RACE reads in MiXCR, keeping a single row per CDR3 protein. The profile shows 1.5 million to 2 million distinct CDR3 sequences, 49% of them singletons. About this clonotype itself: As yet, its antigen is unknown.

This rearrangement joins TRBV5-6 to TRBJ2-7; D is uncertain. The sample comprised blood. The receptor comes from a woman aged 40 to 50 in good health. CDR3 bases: TGTGCCAGCAGCTTCGGTGGGGAACACGAGCAGTACTTC. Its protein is CASSFGGEHEQYF.